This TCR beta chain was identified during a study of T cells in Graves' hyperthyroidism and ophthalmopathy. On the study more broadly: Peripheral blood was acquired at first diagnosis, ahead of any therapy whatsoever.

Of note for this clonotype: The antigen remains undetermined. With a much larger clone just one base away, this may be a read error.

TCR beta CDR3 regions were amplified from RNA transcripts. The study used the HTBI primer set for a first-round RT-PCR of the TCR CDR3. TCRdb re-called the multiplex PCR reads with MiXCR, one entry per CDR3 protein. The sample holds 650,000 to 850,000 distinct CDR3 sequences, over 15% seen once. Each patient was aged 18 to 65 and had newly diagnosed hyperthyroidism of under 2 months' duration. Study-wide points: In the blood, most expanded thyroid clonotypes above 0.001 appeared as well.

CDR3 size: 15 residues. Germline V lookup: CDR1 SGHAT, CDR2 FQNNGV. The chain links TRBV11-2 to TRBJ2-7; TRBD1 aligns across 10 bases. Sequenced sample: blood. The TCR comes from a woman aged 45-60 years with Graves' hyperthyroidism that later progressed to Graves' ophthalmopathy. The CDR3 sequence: CASSHGQGVSYKQYF. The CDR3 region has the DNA TGTGCCAGCAGCCACGGACAGGGGGTCTCCTACAAGCAGTACTTC.